The 10 T cell receptor beta chains presented below share a single source sample, sequenced in a study of T cell responses to AZD1222 COVID-19 vaccine. The table came from immunoSEQ multiplex PCR; TCRdb's copy has only in-frame clones and leaves some out. Counted here are over 100,000 clones, roughly 93% occurring once; the ten biggest clones make up more than 1%. Source: peripheral blood, taken 28 days after the second AZD1222 dose. All receptors come from an adult who received the AZD1222 COVID-19 vaccine.

This clone was observed a single time. V and J are TRBV5-1 and TRBJ2-7; weak D call: TRBD2 (5 bases). V was shortened by 0 bases and J by 2 bases, with 15 bases between the two germline ends. The CDR3 length is 16 residues. Germline values: CDR1 SGHRS, CDR2 YFSETQ. Here the CDR3 reads CASSLVPGETTYEQYF. CDR3 sequence (DNA): TGCGCCAGCAGCTTGGTTCCCGGAGAGACTACCTACGAGCAGTACTTC.

The chain employs TRBV7-9 and TRBJ1-6, with D possibly matching TRBD1 (5 bases). CDR1 and CDR2 from the germline V gene are SEHNR and FQNEAQ (reference sequence). V lost 4 bases to trimming and J lost 0 bases, with 16 bases between them. CDR3 length equals 18 residues. CDR3 in DNA: TGTGCCAGCAGCTCCCTGGGGCTTAAGGGCTCCTATAATTCACCCCTCCACTTT. As protein: CASSSLGLKGSYNSPLHF.

The rearrangement joins TRBV14 to TRBJ1-6; D is ambiguous. The CDR3 is 16 amino acids. CDR1 and CDR2 from the germline V gene are SGHDN and FVKESK. V was pared by 0 bases and J by 1 base, with 7 bases between. CDR3 DNA sequence: TGTGCCAGCAGCCAAGATACGGGATCCTATAATTCACCCCTCCACTTT. It specifies CASSQDTGSYNSPLHF.

This rearrangement joins TRBV5-1 to TRBJ2-7, with 9 bases aligning to TRBD2. Germline CDR1 is SGHRS and CDR2 is YFSETQ. After removal of 1 base from V and 0 bases from J, the junction contained 8 bases not matched to a gene. The CDR3 covers 17 residues. The CDR3 protein is CASSLFGLAGTSYEQYF. The CDR3 coding sequence is TGCGCCAGCAGCTTGTTTGGGCTAGCGGGGACCTCCTACGAGCAGTACTTC.

The rearrangement joins TRBV9 to TRBJ2-1; a weak D match, TRBD2 (5 bases). Trimming shortened V by 3 bases and J by 2 bases, and 12 bases separated the two germline ends. Germline V lookup: CDR1 SGDLS, CDR2 YYNGEE. The CDR3 has 15 amino acids. For the CDR3, the DNA is TGTGCCAGCAGCGGAGAGGGCCTTACCTACAATGAGCAGTTCTTC. Its protein is CASSGEGLTYNEQFF.

The table lists this clone with a count of one. This chain connects TRBV18 to TRBJ1-1; maybe TRBD1 (5 bases). V lost 1 base, J lost 3 bases, and 21 bases lay in between. Germline V lookup: CDR1 KGHSH, CDR2 LQKENI. CDR3 length equals 18 residues. CDR3 nucleotides: TGTGCCAGCTCACCACTTAATATCGGGCGTGGGGCGGACACTGAAGCTTTCTTT. Its protein is CASSPLNIGRGADTEAFF.

Worth noting for this clone: The sample holds other DNA sequences that translate to the same CDR3. J is TRBJ2-5 and V is TRBV3-1 (or the pseudogene TRBV3-2), with 8 bases fitting TRBD1. The germline CDR1 and CDR2 sequences are LGHDT and YNNKEL (reference sequence). V lost 4 bases and J lost 2; bases outside the gene matches: 3. This CDR3 is built from 14 residues. As DNA, the CDR3 is TGTGCCAGCAGCCCCAGGACAGGGCAAGAGACCCAGTACTTC. Translating it yields CASSPRTGQETQYF.

There are a few counts of this clone. The rearrangement uses TRBV29-1 and TRBJ1-2; D is unresolved. Per the germline V gene, CDR1 is SQVTM and CDR2 is ANQGSEA. This CDR3 is built from 13 residues. The ends were cut back, 6 bases at V and 7 bases at J, with 18 bases in the middle. The chain's CDR3 is CSVAASAGSGYTF. Written as DNA, the CDR3 is TGCAGCGTCGCAGCCAGTGCGGGATCTGGCTACACCTTC.

This chain joins TRBV18 and TRBJ2-2, with no clear D. The length of the CDR3 is 15 residues. Germline CDR1 is KGHSH and CDR2 is LQKENI. Trimming cost V 4 bases and J 4 bases, with 13 bases left between them. Written as DNA, the CDR3 is TGTGCCAGCTCACATTCCCGTTTACCCACCGGGGAGCTGTTTTTT. Translation: CASSHSRLPTGELFF. Variable domain in full (rest from reference TRBV18 and TRBJ2-2): NAGVMQNPRHLVRRRGQEARLRCSPMKGHSHVYWYRQLPEEGLKFMVYLQKENIIDESGMPKERFSAEFPKEGPSILRIQQVVRGDSAAYFCASSHSRLPTGELFFGEGSRLTVL.

This clone has a handful of counts. The rearrangement joins TRBV18 to TRBJ1-1, with 8 nucleotides matching TRBD1. Germline-derived CDR1 and CDR2 are KGHSH and LQKENI. J gave up 8 bases and V 6 bases, and 14 bases lay outside the gene matches. CDR3 length equals 15 residues. CDR3 residues: CASSPRQGITVEAFF. The CDR3 region has the DNA TGTGCCAGCTCCCCCAGACAGGGGATAACGGTCGAAGCTTTCTTT.